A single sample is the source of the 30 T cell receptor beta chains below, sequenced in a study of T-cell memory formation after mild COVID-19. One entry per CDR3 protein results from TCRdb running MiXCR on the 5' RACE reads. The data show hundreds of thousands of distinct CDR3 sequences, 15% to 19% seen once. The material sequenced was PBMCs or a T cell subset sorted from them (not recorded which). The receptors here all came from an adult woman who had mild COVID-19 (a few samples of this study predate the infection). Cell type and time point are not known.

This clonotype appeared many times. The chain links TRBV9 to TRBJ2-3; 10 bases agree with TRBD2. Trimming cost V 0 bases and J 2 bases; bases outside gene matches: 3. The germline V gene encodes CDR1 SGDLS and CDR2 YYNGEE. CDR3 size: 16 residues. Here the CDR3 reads CASSVGTSGNTDTQYF. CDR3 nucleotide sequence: TGTGCCAGCAGCGTAGGGACTAGCGGAAACACAGATACGCAGTATTTT. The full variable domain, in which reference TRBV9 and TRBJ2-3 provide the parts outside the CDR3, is DSGVTQTPKHLITATGQRVTLRCSPRSGDLSVYWYQQSLDQGLQFLIQYYNGEERAKGNILERFSAQQFPDLHSELNLSSLELGDSALYFCASSVGTSGNTDTQYFGPGTRLTVL.

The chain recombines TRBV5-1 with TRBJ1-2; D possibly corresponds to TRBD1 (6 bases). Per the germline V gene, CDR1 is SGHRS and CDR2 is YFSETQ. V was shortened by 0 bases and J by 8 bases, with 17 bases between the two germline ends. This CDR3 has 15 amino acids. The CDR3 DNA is TGCGCCAGCAGCTTGGTGGCAGGGGATAGGGAAGGCTACACCTTC. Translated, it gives CASSLVAGDREGYTF.

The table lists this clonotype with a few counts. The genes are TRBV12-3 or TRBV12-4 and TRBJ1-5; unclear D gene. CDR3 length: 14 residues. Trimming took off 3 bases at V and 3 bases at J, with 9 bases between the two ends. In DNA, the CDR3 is TGTGCCAGCAGTTTCCAAGGCCCCAATCAGCCCCAGCATTTT. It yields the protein CASSFQGPNQPQHF.

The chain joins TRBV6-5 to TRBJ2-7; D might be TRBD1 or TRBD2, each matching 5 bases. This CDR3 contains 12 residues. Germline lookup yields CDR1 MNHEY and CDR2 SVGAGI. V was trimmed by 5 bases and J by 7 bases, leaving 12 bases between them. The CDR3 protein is CASSGTPTEQYF. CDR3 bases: TGTGCCAGCAGTGGGACCCCTACGGAGCAGTACTTC.

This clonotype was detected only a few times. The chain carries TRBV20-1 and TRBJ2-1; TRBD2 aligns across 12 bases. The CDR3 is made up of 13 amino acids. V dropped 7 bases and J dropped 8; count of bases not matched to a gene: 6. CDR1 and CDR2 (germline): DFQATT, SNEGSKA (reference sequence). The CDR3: CSELAGGMDEQFF. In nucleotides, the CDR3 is TGCAGTGAACTAGCGGGGGGTATGGATGAGCAGTTCTTC.

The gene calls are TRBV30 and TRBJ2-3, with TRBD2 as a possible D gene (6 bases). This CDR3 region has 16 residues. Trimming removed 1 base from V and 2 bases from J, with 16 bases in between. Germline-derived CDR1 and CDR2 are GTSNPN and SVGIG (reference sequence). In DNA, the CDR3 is TGTGCCTGGAGTGGTCCGAGGGAGGTTGCCACAGATACGCAGTATTTT. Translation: CAWSGPREVATDTQYF. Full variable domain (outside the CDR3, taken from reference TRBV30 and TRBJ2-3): SQTIHQWPATLVQPVGSPLSLECTVEGTSNPNLYWYRQAAGRGLQLLFYSVGIGQISSEVPQNLSASRPQDRQFILSSKKLLLSDSGFYLCAWSGPREVATDTQYFGPGTRLTVL.

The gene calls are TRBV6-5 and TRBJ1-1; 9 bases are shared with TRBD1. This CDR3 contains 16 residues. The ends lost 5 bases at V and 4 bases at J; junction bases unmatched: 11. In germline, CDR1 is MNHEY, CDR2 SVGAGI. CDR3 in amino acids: CASSPRTGVVVTEAFF. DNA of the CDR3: TGTGCCAGCAGTCCGAGGACAGGGGTGGTGGTCACTGAAGCTTTCTTT.

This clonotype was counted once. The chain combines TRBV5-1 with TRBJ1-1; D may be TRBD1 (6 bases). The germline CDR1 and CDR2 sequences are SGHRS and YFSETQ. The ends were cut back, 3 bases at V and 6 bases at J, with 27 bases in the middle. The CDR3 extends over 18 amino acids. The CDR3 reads CASSSRRGARGPGPEAFF. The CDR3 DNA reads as TGCGCCAGCAGCTCACGTCGGGGGGCGCGAGGACCTGGTCCTGAAGCTTTCTTT.

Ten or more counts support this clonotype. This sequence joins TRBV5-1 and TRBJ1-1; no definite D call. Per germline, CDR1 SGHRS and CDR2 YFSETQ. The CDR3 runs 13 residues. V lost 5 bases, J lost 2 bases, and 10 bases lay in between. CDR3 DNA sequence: TGCGCCAGCAGTCAAATCGACAACACTGAAGCTTTCTTT. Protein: CASSQIDNTEAFF.

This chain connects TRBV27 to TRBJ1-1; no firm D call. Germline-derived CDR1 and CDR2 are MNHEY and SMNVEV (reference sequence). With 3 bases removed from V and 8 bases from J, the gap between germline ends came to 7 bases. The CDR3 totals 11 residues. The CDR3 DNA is TGTGCCAGCAGTTTTGGGCTCGAAGCTTTCTTT. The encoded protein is CASSFGLEAFF.

The CDR3 is CSARPGQDTWGQYF. In nucleotides, the CDR3 is TGCAGTGCTAGACCCGGACAGGACACCTGGGGGCAGTACTTC. This rearrangement joins TRBV20-1 to TRBJ2-7, with 7 positions matching TRBD1. The CDR3 has 14 residues. Germline CDR1 is DFQATT and CDR2 is SNEGSKA (reference sequence). V shed 2 bases and J 9 bases; nucleotides not matched to a gene: 13.

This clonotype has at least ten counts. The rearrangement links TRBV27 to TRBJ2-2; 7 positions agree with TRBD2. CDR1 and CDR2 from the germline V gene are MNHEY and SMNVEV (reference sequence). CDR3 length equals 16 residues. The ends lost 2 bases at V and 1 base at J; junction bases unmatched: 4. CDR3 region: CASSLGEGRNTGELFF. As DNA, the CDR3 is TGTGCCAGCAGTTTAGGGGAGGGACGGAACACCGGGGAGCTGTTTTTT.

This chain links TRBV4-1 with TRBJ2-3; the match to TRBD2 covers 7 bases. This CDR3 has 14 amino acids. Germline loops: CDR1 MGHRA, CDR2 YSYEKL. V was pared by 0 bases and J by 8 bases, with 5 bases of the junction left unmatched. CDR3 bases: TGCGCCAGCAGCCAAGAGGGACTACTTCGTACGCAGTATTTT. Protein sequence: CASSQEGLLRTQYF.

As DNA, the CDR3 is TGTGCCAGCAGTTTGTCTAGCGGGGGCCGCACAGATACGCAGTATTTT. Protein product: CASSLSSGGRTDTQYF. The chain is built from TRBV12-3 or TRBV12-4 and TRBJ2-3; 10 nucleotides line up with TRBD2. CDR3 size: 16 residues. Losses at the gene ends were 3 bases for V and 1 base for J; bases not matched to a gene: 4.

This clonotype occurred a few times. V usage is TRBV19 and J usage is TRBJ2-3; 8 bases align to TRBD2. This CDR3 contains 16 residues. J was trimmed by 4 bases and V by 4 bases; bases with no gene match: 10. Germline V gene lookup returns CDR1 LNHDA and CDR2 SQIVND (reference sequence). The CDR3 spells CASSTGGVRVPDTQYF. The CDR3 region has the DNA TGTGCCAGTAGTACCGGGGGGGTACGCGTGCCAGATACGCAGTATTTT.

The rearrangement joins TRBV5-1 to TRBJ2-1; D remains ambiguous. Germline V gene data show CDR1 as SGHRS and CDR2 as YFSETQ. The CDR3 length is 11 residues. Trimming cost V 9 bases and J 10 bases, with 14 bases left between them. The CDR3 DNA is TGCGCCACTTCCAATTATACCGAGCAGTTCTTC. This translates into CATSNYTEQFF.

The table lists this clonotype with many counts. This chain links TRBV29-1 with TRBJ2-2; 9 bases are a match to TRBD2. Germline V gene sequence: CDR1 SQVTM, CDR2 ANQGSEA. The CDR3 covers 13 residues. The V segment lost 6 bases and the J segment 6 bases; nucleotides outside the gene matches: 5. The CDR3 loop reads CSVAGGAAGELFF. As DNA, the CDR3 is TGCAGCGTGGCGGGGGGGGCGGCCGGGGAGCTGTTTTTT.

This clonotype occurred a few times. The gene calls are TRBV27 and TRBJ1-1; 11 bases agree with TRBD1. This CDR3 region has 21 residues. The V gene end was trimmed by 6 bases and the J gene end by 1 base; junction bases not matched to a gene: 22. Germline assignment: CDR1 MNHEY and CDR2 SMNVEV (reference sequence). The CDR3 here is CASRLKYGGTGGLRGNTEAFF. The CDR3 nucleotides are TGTGCCAGCAGACTTAAGTACGGTGGGACAGGGGGACTTCGGGGGAACACTGAAGCTTTCTTT.

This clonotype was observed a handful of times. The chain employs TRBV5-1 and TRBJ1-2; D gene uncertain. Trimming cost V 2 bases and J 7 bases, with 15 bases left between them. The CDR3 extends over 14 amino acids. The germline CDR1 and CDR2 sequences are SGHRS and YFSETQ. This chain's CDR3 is CASSLSPVVGGYTF. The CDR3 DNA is TGCGCCAGCAGCTTATCTCCGGTGGTAGGTGGCTACACCTTC.

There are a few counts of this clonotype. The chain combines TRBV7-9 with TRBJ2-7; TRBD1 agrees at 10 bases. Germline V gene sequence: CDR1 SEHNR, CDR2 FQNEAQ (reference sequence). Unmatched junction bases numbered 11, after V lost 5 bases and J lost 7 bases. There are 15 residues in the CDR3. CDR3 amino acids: CASSPTGGGMGEQYF. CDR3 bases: TGTGCCAGCAGCCCGACAGGGGGCGGGATGGGTGAGCAGTACTTC.

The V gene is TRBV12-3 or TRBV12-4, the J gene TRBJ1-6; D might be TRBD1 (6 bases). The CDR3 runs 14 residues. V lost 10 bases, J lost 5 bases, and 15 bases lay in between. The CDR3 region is CATGSQGNNSPLHF. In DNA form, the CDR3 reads TGTGCCACTGGGTCACAGGGTAATAATTCACCCCTCCACTTT.

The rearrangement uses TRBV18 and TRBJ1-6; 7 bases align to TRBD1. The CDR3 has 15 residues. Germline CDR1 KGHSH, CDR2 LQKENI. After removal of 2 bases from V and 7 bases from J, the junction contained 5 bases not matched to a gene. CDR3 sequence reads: CASSPSDRSNSPLHF. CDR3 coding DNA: TGTGCCAGCTCACCATCGGACAGGTCAAATTCACCCCTCCACTTT.

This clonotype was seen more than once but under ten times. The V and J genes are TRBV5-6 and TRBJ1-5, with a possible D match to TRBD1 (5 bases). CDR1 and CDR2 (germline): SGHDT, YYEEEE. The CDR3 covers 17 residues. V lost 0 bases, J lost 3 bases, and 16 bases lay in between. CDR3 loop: CASSLAGTGGINQPQHF. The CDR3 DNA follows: TGTGCCAGCAGCTTGGCCGGGACGGGAGGAATCAATCAGCCCCAGCATTTT.

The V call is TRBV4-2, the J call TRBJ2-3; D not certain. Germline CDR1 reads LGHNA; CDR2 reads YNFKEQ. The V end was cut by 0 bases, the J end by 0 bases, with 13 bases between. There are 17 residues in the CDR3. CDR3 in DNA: TGTGCCAGCAGCCAAGACCCATTACCGACTAGCACAGATACGCAGTATTTT. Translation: CASSQDPLPTSTDTQYF.

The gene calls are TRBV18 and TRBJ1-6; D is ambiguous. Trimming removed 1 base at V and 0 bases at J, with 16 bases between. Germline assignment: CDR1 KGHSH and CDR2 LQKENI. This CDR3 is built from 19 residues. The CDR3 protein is CASSPRAGSPSSYNSPLHF. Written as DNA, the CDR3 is TGTGCCAGCTCACCACGTGCGGGGTCACCTAGCTCCTATAATTCACCCCTCCACTTT.

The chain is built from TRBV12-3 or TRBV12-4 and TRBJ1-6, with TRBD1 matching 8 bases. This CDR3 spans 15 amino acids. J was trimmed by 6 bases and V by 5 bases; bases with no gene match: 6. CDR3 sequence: CASSLGQGLNSPLHF. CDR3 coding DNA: TGTGCCAGCAGTCTCGGACAGGGACTTAATTCACCCCTCCACTTT.

CDR3 sequence: CASSGNSFTAFQETQYF. DNA of the CDR3: TGTGCCAGCAGCGGGAATTCTTTCACAGCCTTCCAAGAGACCCAGTACTTC. The chain has TRBV6-5 and TRBJ2-5, with D possibly being TRBD2 (5 bases). The ends were cut back, 6 bases at V and 1 base at J, with 21 bases in the middle. The CDR3 extends over 17 amino acids. CDR1 and CDR2 from the germline V gene are MNHEY and SVGAGI.

The CDR3 DNA is TGTGCCAGCCGTAACAGGGGGACCTACAATGAGCAGTTCTTC. It is translated as CASRNRGTYNEQFF. The genes are TRBV19 and TRBJ2-1, with 8 bases identical to TRBD1. This CDR3 has 14 residues. Germline CDR1 reads LNHDA; CDR2 reads SQIVND (reference sequence). With V trimmed by 9 bases and J by 2 bases, 6 bases remained unmatched.

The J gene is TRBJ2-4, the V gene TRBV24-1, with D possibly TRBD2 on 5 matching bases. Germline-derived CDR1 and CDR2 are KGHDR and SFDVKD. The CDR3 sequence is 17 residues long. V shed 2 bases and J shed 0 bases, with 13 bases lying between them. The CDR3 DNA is TGTGCCACCAGTGATTCGGGGAGCATCCTAGCCAAAAACATTCAGTACTTC. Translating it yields CATSDSGSILAKNIQYF.

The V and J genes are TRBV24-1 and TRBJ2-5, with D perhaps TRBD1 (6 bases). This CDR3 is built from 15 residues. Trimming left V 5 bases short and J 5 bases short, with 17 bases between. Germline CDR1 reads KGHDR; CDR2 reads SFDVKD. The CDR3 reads CATSAGHSSQETQYF. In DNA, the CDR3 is TGTGCCACCAGTGCGGGACATTCTTCGCAGGAGACCCAGTACTTC.